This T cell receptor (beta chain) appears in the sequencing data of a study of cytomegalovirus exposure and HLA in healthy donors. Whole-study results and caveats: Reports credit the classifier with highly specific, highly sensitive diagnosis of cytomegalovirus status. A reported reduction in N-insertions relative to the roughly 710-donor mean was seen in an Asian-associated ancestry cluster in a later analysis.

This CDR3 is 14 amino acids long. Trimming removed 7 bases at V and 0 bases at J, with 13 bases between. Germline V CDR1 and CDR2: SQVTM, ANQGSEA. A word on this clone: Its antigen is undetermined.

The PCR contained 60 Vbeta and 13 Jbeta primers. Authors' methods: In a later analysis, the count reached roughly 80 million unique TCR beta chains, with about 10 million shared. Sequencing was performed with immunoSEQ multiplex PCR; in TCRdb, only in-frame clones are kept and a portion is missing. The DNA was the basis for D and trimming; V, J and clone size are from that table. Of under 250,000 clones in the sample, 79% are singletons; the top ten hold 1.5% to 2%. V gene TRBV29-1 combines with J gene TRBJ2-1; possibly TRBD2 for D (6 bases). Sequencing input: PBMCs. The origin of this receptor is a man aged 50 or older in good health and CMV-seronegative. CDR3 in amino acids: CSASFGSSYNEQFF. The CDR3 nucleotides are TGCAGCGCTTCCTTCGGGAGCTCCTACAATGAGCAGTTCTTC.